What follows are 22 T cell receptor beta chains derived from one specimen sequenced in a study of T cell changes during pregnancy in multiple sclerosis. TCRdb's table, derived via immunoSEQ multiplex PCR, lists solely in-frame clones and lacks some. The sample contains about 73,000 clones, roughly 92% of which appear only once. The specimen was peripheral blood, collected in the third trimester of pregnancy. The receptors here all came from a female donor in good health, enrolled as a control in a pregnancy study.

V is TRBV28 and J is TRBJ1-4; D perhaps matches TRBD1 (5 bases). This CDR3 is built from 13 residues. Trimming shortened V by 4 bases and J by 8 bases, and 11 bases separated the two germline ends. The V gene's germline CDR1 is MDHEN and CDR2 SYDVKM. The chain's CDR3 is CASSSTVREKLFF. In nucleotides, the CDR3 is TGTGCCAGCAGTTCGACAGTACGAGAAAAACTGTTTTTT.

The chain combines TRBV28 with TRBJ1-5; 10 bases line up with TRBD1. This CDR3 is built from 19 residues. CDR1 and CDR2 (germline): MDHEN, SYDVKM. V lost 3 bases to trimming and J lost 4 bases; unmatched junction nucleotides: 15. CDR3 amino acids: CASSLSGIRDRGGNQPQHF. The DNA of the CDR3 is TGTGCCAGCAGTTTGTCAGGGATACGGGACAGGGGCGGAAATCAGCCCCAGCATTTT.

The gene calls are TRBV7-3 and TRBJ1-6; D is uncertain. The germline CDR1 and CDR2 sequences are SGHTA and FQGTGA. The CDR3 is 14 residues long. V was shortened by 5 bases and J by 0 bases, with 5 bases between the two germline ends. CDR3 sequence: CASSQNSYNSPLHF. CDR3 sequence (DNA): TGTGCCAGCAGCCAAAACTCCTATAATTCACCCCTCCACTTT.

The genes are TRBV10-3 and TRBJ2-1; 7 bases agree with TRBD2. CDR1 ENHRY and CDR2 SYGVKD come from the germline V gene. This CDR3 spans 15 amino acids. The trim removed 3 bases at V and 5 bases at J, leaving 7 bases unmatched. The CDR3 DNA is TGTGCCATCAGTGATGTGGCTAGCGGAAACAATGAGCAGTTCTTC. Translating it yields CAISDVASGNNEQFF.

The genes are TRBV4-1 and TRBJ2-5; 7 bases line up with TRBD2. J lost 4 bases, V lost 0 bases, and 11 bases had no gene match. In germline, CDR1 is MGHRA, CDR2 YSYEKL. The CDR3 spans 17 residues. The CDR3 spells CASSQDTWTRAGETQYF. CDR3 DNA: TGCGCCAGCAGCCAAGACACCTGGACTAGGGCTGGAGAGACCCAGTACTTC.

The CDR3 DNA follows: TGTGCCAGCGGCCGTCTGGCCAATGAGCAGTTCTTC. It yields the protein CASGRLANEQFF. V is TRBV6-6 and J is TRBJ2-1; D remains unclear. This CDR3 spans 12 amino acids. Germline CDR1 MNHNY, CDR2 SVGAGI (reference sequence). Between the trimmed V and J ends, which lost 8 bases and 6 bases, there was a span of 11 bases.

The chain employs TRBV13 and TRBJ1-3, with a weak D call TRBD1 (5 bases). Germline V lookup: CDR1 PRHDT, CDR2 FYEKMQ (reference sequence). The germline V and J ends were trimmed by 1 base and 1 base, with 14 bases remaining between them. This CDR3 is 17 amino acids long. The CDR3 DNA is TGTGCCAGCAGCTTAGTGGGCAGGGATCTTTCTGGAAACACCATATATTTT. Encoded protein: CASSLVGRDLSGNTIYF.

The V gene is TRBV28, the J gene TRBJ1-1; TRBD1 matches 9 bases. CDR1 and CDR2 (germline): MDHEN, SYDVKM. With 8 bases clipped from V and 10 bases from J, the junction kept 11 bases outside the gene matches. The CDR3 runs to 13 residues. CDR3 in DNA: TGTGCCAGCGACGGGACAGGGATTGGAGGAGCTTTCTTT. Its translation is CASDGTGIGGAFF.

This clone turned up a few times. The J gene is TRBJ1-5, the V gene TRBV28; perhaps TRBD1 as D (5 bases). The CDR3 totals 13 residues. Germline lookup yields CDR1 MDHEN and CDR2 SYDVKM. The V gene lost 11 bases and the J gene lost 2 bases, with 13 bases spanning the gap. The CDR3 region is CALGQGGNQPQHF. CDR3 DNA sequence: TGTGCCTTGGGCCAAGGGGGCAATCAGCCCCAGCATTTT.

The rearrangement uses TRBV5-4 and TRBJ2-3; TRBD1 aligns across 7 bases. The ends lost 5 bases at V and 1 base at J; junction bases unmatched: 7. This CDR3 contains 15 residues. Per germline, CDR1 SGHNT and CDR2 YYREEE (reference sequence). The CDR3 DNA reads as TGTGCCAGCAGTTCACAGGGGTTAGGCACAGATACGCAGTATTTT. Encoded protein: CASSSQGLGTDTQYF.

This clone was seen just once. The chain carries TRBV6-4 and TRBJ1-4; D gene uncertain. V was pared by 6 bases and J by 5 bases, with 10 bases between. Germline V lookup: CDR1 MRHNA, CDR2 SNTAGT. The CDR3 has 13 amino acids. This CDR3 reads CASRNTGNEKLFF. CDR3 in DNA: TGTGCCAGCAGAAACACCGGGAATGAAAAACTGTTTTTT.

The DNA of the CDR3 is TGTGCCAGCAGCTCTGTGGGGGGGCCAACCTACGAGCAGTACTTC. Its protein is CASSSVGGPTYEQYF. The chain joins TRBV7-9 to TRBJ2-7, with D maybe TRBD2 (7 bases). The CDR3 is 15 amino acids. Germline CDR1 SEHNR, CDR2 FQNEAQ (reference sequence). Trimming cost V 4 bases and J 2 bases, with 15 bases left between them.

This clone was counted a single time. The CDR3 DNA follows: TGTGCCAGCAGCTCCGATGGGACTAGCGGGGGTTACGAGCAGTACTTC. Encoded protein: CASSSDGTSGGYEQYF. The chain recombines TRBV7-8 with TRBJ2-7; 14 bases align to TRBD2. Germline V gives CDR1 SGHVS, CDR2 FQNEAQ. The trim removed 4 bases at V and 4 bases at J, leaving 6 bases unmatched. The CDR3 has 16 amino acids.

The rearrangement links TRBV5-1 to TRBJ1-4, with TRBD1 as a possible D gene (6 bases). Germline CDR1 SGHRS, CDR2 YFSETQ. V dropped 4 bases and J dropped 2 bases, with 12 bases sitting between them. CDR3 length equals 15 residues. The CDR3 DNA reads TGCGCCAGCAGCGCCCAGGGGCACACTAATGAAAAACTGTTTTTT. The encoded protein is CASSAQGHTNEKLFF.

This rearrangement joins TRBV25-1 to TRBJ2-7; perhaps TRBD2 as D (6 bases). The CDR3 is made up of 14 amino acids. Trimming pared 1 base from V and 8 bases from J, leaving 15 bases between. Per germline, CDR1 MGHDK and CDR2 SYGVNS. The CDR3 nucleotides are TGTGCCAGCAGTGAATCAGGAGGGTCAGGACAGCAGTACTTC. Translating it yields CASSESGGSGQQYF.

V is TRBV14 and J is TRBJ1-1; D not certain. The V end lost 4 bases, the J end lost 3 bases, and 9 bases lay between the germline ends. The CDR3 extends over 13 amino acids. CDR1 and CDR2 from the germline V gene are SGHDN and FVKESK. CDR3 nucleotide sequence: TGTGCCAGCAGCCGTGGAGCCGACACTGAAGCTTTCTTT. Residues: CASSRGADTEAFF.

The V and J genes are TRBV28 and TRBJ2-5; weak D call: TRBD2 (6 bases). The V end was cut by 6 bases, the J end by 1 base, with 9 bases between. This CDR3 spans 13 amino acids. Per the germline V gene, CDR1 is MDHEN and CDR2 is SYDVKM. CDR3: CASRPGGQETQYF. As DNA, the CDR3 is TGTGCCAGCAGGCCCGGGGGCCAAGAGACCCAGTACTTC.

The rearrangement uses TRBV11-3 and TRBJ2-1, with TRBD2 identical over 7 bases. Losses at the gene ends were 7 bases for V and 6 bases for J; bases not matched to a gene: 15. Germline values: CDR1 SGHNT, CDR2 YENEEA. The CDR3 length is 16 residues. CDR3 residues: CASIHFRWTSVNEQFF. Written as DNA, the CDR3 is TGTGCCAGCATCCACTTTCGCTGGACTAGTGTCAATGAGCAGTTCTTC.

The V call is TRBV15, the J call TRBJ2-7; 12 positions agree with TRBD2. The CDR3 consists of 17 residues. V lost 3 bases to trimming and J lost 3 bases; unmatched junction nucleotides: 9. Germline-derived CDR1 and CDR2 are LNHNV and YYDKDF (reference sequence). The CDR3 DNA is TGTGCCACCAGCAGGACTTACGGACTAGCGGGGAACTACGAGCAGTACTTC. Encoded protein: CATSRTYGLAGNYEQYF.

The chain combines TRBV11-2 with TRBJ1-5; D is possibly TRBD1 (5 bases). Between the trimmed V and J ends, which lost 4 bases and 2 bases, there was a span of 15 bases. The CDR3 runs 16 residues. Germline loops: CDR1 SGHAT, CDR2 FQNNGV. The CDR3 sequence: CASSSTGGGRNQPQHF. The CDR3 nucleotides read TGTGCCAGCAGCTCGACTGGGGGAGGCCGCAATCAGCCCCAGCATTTT.

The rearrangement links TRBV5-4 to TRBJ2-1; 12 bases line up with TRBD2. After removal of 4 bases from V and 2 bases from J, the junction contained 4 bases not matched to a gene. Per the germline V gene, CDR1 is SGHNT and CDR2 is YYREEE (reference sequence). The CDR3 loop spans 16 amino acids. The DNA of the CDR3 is TGTGCCAGCAGCCTAGCGGGGGGGTCCCCCTACAATGAGCAGTTCTTC. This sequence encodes CASSLAGGSPYNEQFF.

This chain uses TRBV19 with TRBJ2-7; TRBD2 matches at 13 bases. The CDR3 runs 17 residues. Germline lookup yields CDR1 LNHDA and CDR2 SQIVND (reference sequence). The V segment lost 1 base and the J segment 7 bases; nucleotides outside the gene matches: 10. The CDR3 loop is CASSIVPLAGGSVEQYF. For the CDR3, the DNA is TGTGCCAGTAGTATAGTCCCACTAGCGGGAGGGTCTGTGGAGCAGTACTTC. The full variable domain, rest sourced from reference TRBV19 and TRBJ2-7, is DGGITQSPKYLFRKEGQNVTLSCEQNLNHDAMYWYRQDPGQGLRLIYYSQIVNDFQKGDIAEGYSVSREKKESFPLTVTSAQKNPTAFYLCASSIVPLAGGSVEQYFGPGTRLTVT.